This paragraph covers one TCR beta chain sequence. Its antigen is unknown. No qualities accompany the bases; no much larger clone lies one base away. The record originates from a study of a mutant IDH1 vaccine in newly diagnosed glioma (dated by TCRdb to the early 2020s). About the study as a whole: Patients received eight vaccinations in weeks 1, 3, 5, 7, 11, 15, 19 and 23, corresponding to visits V03 through V10. Peripheral blood was drawn at six visits: V03 (baseline), V05, V07, V10, V12 and V13. For exploratory analyses, about 25 treated patients had longitudinal TCRB deep sequencing done wherever samples were available. Prior to enrollment, patients had been given standard therapy consisting of radiotherapy alone, temozolomide alone, or radiochemotherapy with temozolomide, with the combination given to most patients. Of the 25 to 35 patients who were treated, around 60% were male and approximately 40% were female, and the mean age was about 40 years. Vaccination started 4-6 weeks after radiotherapy alone, or was given together with temozolomide cycles in the groups whose treatment included chemotherapy.

The paper's findings and limits, for the study overall: PBMC samples for TCRB deep sequencing were selected based on availability. Pseudoprogression seemed to be unrelated to changes in the top peripheral T cell clonotypes found by TCRB sequencing. Immune responses induced by the vaccine were seen in approximately 93% of patients across multiple MHC alleles. It was noted by the authors that analyses of patient blood samples could not be reproduced owing to sample limitations.

The sample's time point, from its label and the paper: week 5, during vaccination. A 20-mer mutant IDH1 peptide at 300 micrograms in Montanide made up each vaccine dose, which was injected subcutaneously together with topical imiquimod. The donors had newly diagnosed IDH1-mutant astrocytomas of WHO grade 3 or 4 that showed loss of nuclear ATRX. The samples were drawn from NOA16, a multicentre, single-arm, open-label phase I trial in Germany that tested a mutant IDH1 peptide vaccine in humans for the first time. The DNeasy Blood and Tissue Kit was used to extract genomic DNA from EDTA blood for TCRB sequencing. The receptor library was made with the immunoSEQ multiplex PCR assay. Rearranged TCR beta chain sequences were amplified with the hsTCRB Kit following the manufacturer's protocol. TCRB libraries were sequenced on an Illumina MiSeq. For the original study's pipeline: The proprietary platform of the kit vendor was used for demultiplexing, trimming and gene mapping. Not all clones reach the TCRdb copy of this immuneACCESS table, which keeps in-frame sequences only. Checked studies attribute under half of the gap to unresolved V genes and leave the rest unexplained. That table is the source of V, J and clone size, and D and trimming were worked out from the DNA. This sample holds some 60,000 clones; about 90% were observed only once. The ten largest account for around 4.4% of the sample.

The CDR3 holds 15 amino acids from the cysteine to the phenylalanine. Left in the record is the CDR3 DNA by itself, 45 bases read in frame from the first base. Sequences MGHRA (CDR1) and YSYEKL (CDR2) are obtained from the germline V gene. V is shortened by 3 bases, J by 0 bases, and the region joining them spans 11 bases. The sample was PBMCs, taken from a glioma patient whose treatment included an IDH1 peptide vaccine. The sequence links TRBV4-1 to TRBJ1-1, with TRBD1 tentatively as D gene (5 bases match). This clonotype originated in a woman aged 40-49 years with glioma. CDR3 region: CASSHNGDLNTEAFF. The DNA is as follows: TGCGCCAGCAGCCATAATGGGGACCTGAACACTGAAGCTTTCTTT.